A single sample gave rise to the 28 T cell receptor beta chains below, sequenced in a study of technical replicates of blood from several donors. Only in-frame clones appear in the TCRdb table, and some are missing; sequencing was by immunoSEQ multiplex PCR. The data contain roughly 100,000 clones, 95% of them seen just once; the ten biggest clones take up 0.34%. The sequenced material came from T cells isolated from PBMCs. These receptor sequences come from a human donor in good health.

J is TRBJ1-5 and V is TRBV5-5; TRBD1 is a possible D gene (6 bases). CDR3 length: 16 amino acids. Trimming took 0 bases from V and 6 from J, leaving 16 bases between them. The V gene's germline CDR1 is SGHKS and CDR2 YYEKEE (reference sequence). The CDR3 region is CASSLEGRGSLQPQHF. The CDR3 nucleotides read TGTGCCAGCAGCTTGGAAGGCAGGGGTAGTCTTCAGCCCCAGCATTTT.

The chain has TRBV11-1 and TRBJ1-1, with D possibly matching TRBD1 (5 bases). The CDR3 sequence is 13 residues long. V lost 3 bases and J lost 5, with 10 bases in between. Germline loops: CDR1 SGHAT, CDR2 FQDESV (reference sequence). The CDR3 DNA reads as TGTGCCAGCAGCTTTTATGGGGGGACTGAAGCTTTCTTT. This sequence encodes CASSFYGGTEAFF.

The CDR3 DNA sequence: TGTGCCACCAGCAGACCTATGACTAGCGGGAACAATGAGCAGTTCTTC. Translated: CATSRPMTSGNNEQFF. The chain uses TRBV15 and TRBJ2-1, with 11 bases matching TRBD2. Germline-derived CDR1 and CDR2 are LNHNV and YYDKDF (reference sequence). Trimming at V came to 2 bases and at J to 5 bases, leaving 5 bases not matched to a gene. This CDR3 has 16 residues.

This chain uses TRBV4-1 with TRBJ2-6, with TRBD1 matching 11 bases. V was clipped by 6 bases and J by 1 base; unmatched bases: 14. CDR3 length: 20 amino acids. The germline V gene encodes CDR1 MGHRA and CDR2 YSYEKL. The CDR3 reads CASSPSQLGQGASGANVLTF. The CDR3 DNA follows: TGCGCCAGCAGTCCAAGCCAGTTAGGACAGGGGGCGTCTGGGGCCAACGTCCTGACTTTC.

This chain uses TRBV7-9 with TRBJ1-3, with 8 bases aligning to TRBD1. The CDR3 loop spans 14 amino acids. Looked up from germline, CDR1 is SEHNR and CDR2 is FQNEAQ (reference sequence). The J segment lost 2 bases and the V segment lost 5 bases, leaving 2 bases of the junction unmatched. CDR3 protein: CASSRGQAGNTIYF. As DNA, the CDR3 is TGTGCCAGCAGCCGGGGACAGGCTGGAAACACCATATATTTT.

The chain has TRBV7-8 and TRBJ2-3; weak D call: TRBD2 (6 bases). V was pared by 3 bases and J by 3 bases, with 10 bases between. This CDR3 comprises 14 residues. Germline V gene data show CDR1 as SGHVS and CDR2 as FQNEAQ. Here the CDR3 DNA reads TGTGCCAGCAGCTTTTACGGGAGAACAGATACGCAGTATTTT. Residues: CASSFYGRTDTQYF.

CDR3 amino acids: CAWVDTYYGYTF. CDR3 DNA: TGTGCCTGGGTTGACACGTACTATGGCTACACCTTC. The gene calls are TRBV30 and TRBJ1-2; no reliable D call. Germline CDR1 reads GTSNPN; CDR2 reads SVGIG (reference sequence). The CDR3 is made up of 12 amino acids. The V gene lost 5 bases and the J gene lost 3 bases, with 10 bases spanning the gap. The entire variable domain, with the rest obtained from reference TRBV30 and TRBJ1-2, is as follows: SQTIHQWPATLVQPVGSPLSLECTVEGTSNPNLYWYRQAAGRGLQLLFYSVGIGQISSEVPQNLSASRPQDRQFILSSKKLLLSDSGFYLCAWVDTYYGYTFGSGTRLTVV.

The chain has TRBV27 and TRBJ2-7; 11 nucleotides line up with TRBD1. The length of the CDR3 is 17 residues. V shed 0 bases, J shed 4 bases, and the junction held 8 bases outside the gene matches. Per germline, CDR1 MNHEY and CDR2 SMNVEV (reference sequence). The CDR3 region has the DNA TGTGCCAGCAGTTTATCGGGAGGACAGGGGGCCCTATACGAGCAGTACTTC. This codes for CASSLSGGQGALYEQYF.

The CDR3 coding sequence is TGTGCCAGCAGTCCCGGGACAGGGGGCCCTGAAGCTTTCTTT. Protein: CASSPGTGGPEAFF. This sequence joins TRBV6-5 and TRBJ1-1, with 12 bases matching TRBD1. The CDR3 is 14 amino acids. V shed 5 bases and J 6 bases; nucleotides not matched to a gene: 4. Germline CDR1 MNHEY, CDR2 SVGAGI.

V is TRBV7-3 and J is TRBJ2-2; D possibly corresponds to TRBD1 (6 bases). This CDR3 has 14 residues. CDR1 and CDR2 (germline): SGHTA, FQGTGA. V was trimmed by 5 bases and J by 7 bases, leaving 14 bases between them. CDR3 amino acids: CASSQQGRDGELFF. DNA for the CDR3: TGTGCCAGCAGCCAACAGGGACGGGACGGGGAGCTGTTTTTT. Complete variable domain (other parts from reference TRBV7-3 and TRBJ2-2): GAGVSQTPSNKVTEKGKYVELRCDPISGHTALYWYRQSLGQGPEFLIYFQGTGAADDSGLPNDRFFAVRPEGSVSTLKIQRTERGDSAVYLCASSQQGRDGELFFGEGSRLTVL.

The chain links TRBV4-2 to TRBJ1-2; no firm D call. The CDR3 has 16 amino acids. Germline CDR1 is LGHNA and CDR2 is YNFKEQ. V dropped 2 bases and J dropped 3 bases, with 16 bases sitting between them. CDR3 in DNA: TGTGCCAGCAGCCAATTAAGCGACCTCTCTTACTATGGCTACACCTTC. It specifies CASSQLSDLSYYGYTF.

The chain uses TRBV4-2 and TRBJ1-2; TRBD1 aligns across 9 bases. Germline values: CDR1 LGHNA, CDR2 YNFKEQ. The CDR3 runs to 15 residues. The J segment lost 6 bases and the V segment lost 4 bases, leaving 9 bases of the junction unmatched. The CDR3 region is CASSRDTGGANGYTF. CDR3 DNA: TGTGCCAGCAGCCGCGACACAGGGGGCGCAAATGGCTACACCTTC.

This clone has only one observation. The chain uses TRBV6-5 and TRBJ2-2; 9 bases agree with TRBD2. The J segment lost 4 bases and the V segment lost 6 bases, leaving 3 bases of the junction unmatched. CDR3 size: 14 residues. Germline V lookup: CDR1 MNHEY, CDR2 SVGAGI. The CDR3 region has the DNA TGTGCCAGCAGCCTGACTAGCGGCACCGGGGAGCTGTTTTTT. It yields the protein CASSLTSGTGELFF.

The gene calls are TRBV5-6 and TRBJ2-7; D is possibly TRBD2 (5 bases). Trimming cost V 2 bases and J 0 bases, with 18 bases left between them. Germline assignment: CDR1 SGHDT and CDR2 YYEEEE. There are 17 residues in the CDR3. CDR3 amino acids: CASSFSRAGLFSYEQYF. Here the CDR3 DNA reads TGTGCCAGCAGCTTTAGCCGGGCAGGACTTTTCTCCTACGAGCAGTACTTC.

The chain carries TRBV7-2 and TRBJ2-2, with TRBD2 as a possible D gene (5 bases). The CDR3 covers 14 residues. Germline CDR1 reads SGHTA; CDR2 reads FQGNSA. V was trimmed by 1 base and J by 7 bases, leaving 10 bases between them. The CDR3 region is CASSLGGNIGELFF. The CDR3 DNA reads TGTGCCAGCAGCTTAGGAGGGAATATCGGGGAGCTGTTTTTT. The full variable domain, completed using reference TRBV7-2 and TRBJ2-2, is GAGVSQSPSNKVTEKGKDVELRCDPISGHTALYWYRQSLGQGLEFLIYFQGNSAPDKSGLPSDRFSAERTGGSVSTLTIQRTQQEDSAVYLCASSLGGNIGELFFGEGSRLTVL.

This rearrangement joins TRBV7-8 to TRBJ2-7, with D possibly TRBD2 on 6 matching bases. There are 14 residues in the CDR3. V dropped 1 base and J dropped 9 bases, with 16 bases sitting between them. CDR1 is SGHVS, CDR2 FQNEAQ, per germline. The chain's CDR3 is CASSLDAGSIGQYF. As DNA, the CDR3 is TGTGCCAGCAGCTTAGATGCGGGAAGTATCGGGCAGTACTTC.

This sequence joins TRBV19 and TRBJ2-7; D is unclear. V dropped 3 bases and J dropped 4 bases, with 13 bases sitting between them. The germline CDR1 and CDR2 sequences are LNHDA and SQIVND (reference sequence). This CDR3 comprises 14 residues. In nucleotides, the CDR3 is TGTGCCAGTAGTATCAGCTCACCCGGGTACGAGCAGTACTTC. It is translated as CASSISSPGYEQYF.

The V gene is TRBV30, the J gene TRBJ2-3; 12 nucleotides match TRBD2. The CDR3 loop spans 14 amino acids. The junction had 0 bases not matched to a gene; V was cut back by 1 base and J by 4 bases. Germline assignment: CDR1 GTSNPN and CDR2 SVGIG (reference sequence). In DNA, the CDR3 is TGTGCCTGGAGTGGACTAGCGGGGGCAGATACGCAGTATTTT. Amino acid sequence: CAWSGLAGADTQYF.

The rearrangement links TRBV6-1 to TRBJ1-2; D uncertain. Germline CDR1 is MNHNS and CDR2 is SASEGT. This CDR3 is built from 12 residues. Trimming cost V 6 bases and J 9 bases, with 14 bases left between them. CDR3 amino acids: CASRDSGASYTF. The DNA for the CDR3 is TGTGCCAGCAGGGATAGCGGAGCAAGCTACACCTTC.

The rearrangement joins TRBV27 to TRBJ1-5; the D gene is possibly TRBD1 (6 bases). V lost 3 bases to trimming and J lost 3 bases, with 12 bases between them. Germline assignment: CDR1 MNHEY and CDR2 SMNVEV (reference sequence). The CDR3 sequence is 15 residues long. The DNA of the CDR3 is TGTGCCAGCAGTTTTTTACAGGGAGCCAATCAGCCCCAGCATTTT. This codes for CASSFLQGANQPQHF.

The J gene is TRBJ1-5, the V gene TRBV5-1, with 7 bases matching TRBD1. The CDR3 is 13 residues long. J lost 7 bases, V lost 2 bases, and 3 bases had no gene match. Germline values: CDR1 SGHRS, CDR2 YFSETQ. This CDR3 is CASSFDRDQPQHF. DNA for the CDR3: TGCGCCAGCAGCTTCGACAGGGACCAGCCCCAGCATTTT. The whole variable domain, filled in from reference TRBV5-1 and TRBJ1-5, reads KAGVTQTPRYLIKTRGQQVTLSCSPISGHRSVSWYQQTPGQGLQFLFEYFSETQRNKGNFPGRFSGRQFSNSRSEMNVSTLELGDSALYLCASSFDRDQPQHFGDGTRLSIL.

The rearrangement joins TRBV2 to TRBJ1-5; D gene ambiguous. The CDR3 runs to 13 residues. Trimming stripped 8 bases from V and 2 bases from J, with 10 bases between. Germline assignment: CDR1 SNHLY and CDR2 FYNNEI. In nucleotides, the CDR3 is TGTGCCAGCCATAGGGAGGGCAATCAGCCCCAGCATTTT. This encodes CASHREGNQPQHF.

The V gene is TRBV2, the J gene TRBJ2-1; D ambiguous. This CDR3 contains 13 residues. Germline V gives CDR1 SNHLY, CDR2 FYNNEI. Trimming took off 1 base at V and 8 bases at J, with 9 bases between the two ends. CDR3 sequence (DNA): TGTGCCAGCAGTGAAGAGTCTATTGATGAGCAGTTCTTC. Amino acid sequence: CASSEESIDEQFF.

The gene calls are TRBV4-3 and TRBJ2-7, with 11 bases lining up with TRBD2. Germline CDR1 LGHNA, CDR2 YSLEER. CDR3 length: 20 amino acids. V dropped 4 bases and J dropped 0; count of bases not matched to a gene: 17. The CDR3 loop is CASSRKQPGLADLSSYEQYF. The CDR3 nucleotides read TGCGCCAGCAGCCGGAAGCAACCGGGACTAGCGGATCTAAGCTCCTACGAGCAGTACTTC.

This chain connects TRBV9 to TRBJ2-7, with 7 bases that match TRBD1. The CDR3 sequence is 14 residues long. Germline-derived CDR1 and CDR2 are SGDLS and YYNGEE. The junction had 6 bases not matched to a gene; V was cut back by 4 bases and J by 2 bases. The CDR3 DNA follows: TGTGCCAGCAGCTCTCGGACAGGTCCCTACGAGCAGTACTTC. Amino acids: CASSSRTGPYEQYF.

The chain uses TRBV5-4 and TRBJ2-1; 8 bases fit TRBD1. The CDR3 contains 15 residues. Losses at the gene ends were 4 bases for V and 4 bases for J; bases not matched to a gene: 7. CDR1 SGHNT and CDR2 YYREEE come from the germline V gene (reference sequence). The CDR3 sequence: CASSKGTGGYNEQFF. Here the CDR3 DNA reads TGTGCCAGCAGCAAGGGGACAGGAGGGTACAATGAGCAGTTCTTC. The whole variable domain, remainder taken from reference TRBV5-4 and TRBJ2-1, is ETGVTQSPTHLIKTRGQQVTLRCSSQSGHNTVSWYQQALGQGPQFIFQYYREEENGRGNFPPRFSGLQFPNYSSELNVNALELDDSALYLCASSKGTGGYNEQFFGPGTRLTVL.

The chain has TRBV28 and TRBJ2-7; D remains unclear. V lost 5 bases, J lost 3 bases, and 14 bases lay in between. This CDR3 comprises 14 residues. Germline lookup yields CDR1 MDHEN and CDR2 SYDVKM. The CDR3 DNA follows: TGTGCCAGCAGTCTGTTTAGTAGTTTCTACGAGCAGTACTTC. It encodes CASSLFSSFYEQYF.

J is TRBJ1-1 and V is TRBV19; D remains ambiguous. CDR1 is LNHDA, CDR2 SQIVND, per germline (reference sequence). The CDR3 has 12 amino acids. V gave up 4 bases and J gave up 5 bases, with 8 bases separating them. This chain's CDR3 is CASSNGPTEAFF. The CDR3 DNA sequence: TGTGCCAGTAGTAACGGTCCAACTGAAGCTTTCTTT.